The rows below give T cell receptor beta chains drawn from one sample of a study of OX40 agonist ivuxolimab in advanced cancers. TCRdb's copy holds only in-frame clones and misses some; the assay was immunoSEQ multiplex PCR. Among around 94,000 clones listed, roughly 87% were seen once. Specimen: CD4+ or CD8+ T cells sorted from blood, collected in a trial of the OX40 agonist ivuxolimab. These receptors came from an adult with an advanced solid tumor such as melanoma, head and neck, liver or kidney cancer. The CDR3 runs from the conserved cysteine through the conserved F or W. The D gene is left open where the match is weak. Size tells how often a clone was seen (once, few, many) or the class of an expanded clone, and some rows leave it out.

D gene	V gene	clone size	J gene	CDR3 DNA	CDR3 protein
TRBD1	TRBV7-2	once	TRBJ2-5	TGTGCCAGCAGTTACAGGGGGTTGGAGACCCAGTACTTC	CASSYRGLETQYF
NA	TRBV2	NA	TRBJ1-2	TGTGCCAGCACCAAGGACAGATTATATGGCTACACCTTC	CASTKDRLYGYTF
NA	TRBV4-1	NA	TRBJ2-7	TGCGCCAGCAGCCAACCGACTCTGCTACCCGAGCAGTACTTC	CASSQPTLLPEQYF
NA	TRBV10-1	NA	TRBJ1-6	TGCGCCAACCAATACCGGGACCAGTCACCCCTCCACTTT	CANQYRDQSPLHF
NA	TRBV30	NA	TRBJ1-2	TGTGCCTGGAGTCTTGAACGCCGAAGGGGCTACACCTTC	CAWSLERRRGYTF
NA	TRBV13	NA	TRBJ2-1	TGTGCCAGCAGCACAAGCCTACACCGGGAACTCAATGAGCAGTTCTTC	CASSTSLHRELNEQFF
NA	TRBV6-5	once	TRBJ2-5	TGTGCCAGCTCGCCCAGCCCATCCCGGGAGACCCAGTACTTC	CASSPSPSRETQYF
NA	TRBV7-2	NA	TRBJ2-7	TGTGCCAGCAGAGGCCAAAACTCCTACGAGCAGTACTTC	CASRGQNSYEQYF
NA	TRBV6-1	NA	TRBJ1-5	TGTGCCAGCAGTTCGAATAGCAATCAGCCCCAGCATTTT	CASSSNSNQPQHF
TRBD2	TRBV6-6	NA	TRBJ2-7	TGTGCCAGCAGTCTTAGCGGGGGGATTTACGAGCAGTACTTC	CASSLSGGIYEQYF
NA	TRBV5-6	NA	TRBJ2-3	TGTGCCAGCGGTGGGGGGTCGACTAGCACAGATACGCAGTATTTT	CASGGGSTSTDTQYF
TRBD1	TRBV4-1	NA	TRBJ1-6	TGCGCCAGCAGCCACCTCCCCGGACAGGGAAAATCCTATAATTCACCCCTCCACTTT	CASSHLPGQGKSYNSPLHF
TRBD2	TRBV6-4	NA	TRBJ2-1	TGTGCCAGCAGTTTAGGACTAGCGTTCTACAATGAGCAGTTCTTC	CASSLGLAFYNEQFF
TRBD1	TRBV6-1	once	TRBJ1-4	TGTGCCGGAGGGCGGGGACAGGTTAATGAAAAACTGTTTTTT	CAGGRGQVNEKLFF
TRBD1	TRBV28	NA	TRBJ2-3	TGTGCCAGTACCGGGACAGGAGATTTCACAGATACGCAGTATTTT	CASTGTGDFTDTQYF
TRBD1	TRBV14	NA	TRBJ1-1	TGTGCCAGCAGCCTTCGGACAGGGCCGAACACTGAAGCTTTCTTT	CASSLRTGPNTEAFF
TRBD2	TRBV2	NA	TRBJ2-5	TGTGCCAGCTATGACGGGGGGAATTGGGGGACCCAGTACTTC	CASYDGGNWGTQYF
TRBD1	TRBV5-1	NA	TRBJ2-7	TGCGCCAGCAGCTTAGGGACAGGGCACTCCTACGAGCAGTACTTC	CASSLGTGHSYEQYF
NA	TRBV6-5	NA	TRBJ1-6	TGTGCCAGCAGCTTGGACAGACTCGATTCACCCCTCCACTTT	CASSLDRLDSPLHF